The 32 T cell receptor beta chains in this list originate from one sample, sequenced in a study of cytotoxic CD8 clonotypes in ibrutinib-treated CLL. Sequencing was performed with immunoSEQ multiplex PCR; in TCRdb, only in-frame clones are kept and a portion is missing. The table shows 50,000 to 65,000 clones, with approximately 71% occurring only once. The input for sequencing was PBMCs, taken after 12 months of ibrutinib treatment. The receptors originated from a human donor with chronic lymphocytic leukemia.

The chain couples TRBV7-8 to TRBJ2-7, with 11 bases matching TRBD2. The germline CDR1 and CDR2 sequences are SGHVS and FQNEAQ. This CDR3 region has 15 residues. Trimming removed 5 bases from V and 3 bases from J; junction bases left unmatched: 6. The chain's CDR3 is CASSVRLAGIYEQYF. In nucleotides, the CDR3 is TGTGCCAGCAGCGTCCGACTAGCGGGAATCTACGAGCAGTACTTC.

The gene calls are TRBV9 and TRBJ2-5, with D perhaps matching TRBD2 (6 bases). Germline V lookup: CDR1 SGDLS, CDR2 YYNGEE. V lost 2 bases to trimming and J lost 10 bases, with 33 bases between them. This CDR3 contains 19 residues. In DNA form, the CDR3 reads TGTGCCAGCAGCGTCAGCCCAGAAAACCGGGCCCAGGGAGGTGGGGACCAGTACTTC. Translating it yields CASSVSPENRAQGGGDQYF. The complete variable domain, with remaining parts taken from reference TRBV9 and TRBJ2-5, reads DSGVTQTPKHLITATGQRVTLRCSPRSGDLSVYWYQQSLDQGLQFLIQYYNGEERAKGNILERFSAQQFPDLHSELNLSSLELGDSALYFCASSVSPENRAQGGGDQYFGPGTRLLVL.

The CDR3 reads CASSLVQDSNQPQHF. CDR3 in DNA: TGTGCCAGCAGCTTAGTCCAGGATAGCAATCAGCCCCAGCATTTT. This chain joins TRBV7-2 and TRBJ1-5, with unresolved D. Trimming shortened V by 1 base and J by 0 bases, and 7 bases separated the two germline ends. CDR1 and CDR2 from the germline V gene are SGHTA and FQGNSA. There are 15 residues in the CDR3.

The CDR3, as DNA: TGTGCCAGCAGCCCCGGGCCAGCGGGGGGCTCTGGGGCCAACGTCCTGACTTTC. Translating it yields CASSPGPAGGSGANVLTF. The V call is TRBV7-3, the J call TRBJ2-6, with 9 bases aligning to TRBD2. The CDR3 runs to 18 residues. From germline, CDR1 is SGHTA and CDR2 FQGTGA. J gave up 0 bases and V 5 bases, and 8 bases lay outside the gene matches.

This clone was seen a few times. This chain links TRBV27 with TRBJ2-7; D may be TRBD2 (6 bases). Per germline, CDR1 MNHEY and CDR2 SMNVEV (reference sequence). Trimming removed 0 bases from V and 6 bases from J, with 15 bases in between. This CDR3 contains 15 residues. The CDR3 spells CASSLSDLVGGEQYF. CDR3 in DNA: TGTGCCAGCAGTTTATCTGATTTGGTGGGGGGCGAGCAGTACTTC.

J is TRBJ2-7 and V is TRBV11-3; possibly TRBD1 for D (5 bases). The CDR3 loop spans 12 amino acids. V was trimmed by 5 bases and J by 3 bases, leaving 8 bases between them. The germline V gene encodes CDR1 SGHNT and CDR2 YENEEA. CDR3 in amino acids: CASSRDSYEQYF. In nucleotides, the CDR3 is TGTGCCAGCAGCCGAGACAGCTACGAGCAGTACTTC.

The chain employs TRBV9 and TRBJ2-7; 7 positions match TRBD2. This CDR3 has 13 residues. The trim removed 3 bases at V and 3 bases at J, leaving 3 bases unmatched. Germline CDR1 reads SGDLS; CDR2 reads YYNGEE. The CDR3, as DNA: TGTGCCAGCAGCGCCGGGGGGTTCTACGAGCAGTACTTC. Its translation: CASSAGGFYEQYF.

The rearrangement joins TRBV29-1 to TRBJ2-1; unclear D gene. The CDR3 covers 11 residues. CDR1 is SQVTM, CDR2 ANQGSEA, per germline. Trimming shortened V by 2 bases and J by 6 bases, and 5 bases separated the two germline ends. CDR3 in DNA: TGCAGCGTTGAAAGGCCCAATGAGCAGTTCTTC. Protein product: CSVERPNEQFF.

The CDR3 region is CASSDRGGYGYTF. The CDR3 region has the DNA TGTGCCAGCAGCGACAGGGGCGGCTATGGCTACACCTTC. J is TRBJ1-2 and V is TRBV11-1, with 8 bases identical to TRBD1. The CDR3 totals 13 residues. V shed 5 bases and J 4 bases; nucleotides not matched to a gene: 3. The germline V gene has CDR1 SGHAT and CDR2 FQDESV (reference sequence).

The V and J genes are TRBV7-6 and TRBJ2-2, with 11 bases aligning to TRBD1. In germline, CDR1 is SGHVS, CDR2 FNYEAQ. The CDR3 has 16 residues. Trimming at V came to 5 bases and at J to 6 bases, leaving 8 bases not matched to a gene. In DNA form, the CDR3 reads TGTGCCAGCAGCCCGCGGGACAGGGGGATCTCCGGGGAGCTGTTTTTT. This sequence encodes CASSPRDRGISGELFF.

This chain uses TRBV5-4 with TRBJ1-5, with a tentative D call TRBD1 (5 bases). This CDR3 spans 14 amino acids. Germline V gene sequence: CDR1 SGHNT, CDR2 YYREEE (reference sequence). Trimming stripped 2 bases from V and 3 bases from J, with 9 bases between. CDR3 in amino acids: CASSFYGANQPQHF. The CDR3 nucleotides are TGTGCCAGCAGCTTTTATGGGGCCAATCAGCCCCAGCATTTT.

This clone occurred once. The CDR3 sequence is CASSSGQGGEKLFF. The CDR3 nucleotides read TGTGCCAGCAGCTCGGGACAGGGAGGTGAAAAACTGTTTTTT. The V and J genes are TRBV7-9 and TRBJ1-4; 9 positions agree with TRBD1. The CDR3 length is 14 residues. Looked up from germline, CDR1 is SEHNR and CDR2 is FQNEAQ (reference sequence). The trim removed 4 bases at V and 7 bases at J, leaving 4 bases unmatched.

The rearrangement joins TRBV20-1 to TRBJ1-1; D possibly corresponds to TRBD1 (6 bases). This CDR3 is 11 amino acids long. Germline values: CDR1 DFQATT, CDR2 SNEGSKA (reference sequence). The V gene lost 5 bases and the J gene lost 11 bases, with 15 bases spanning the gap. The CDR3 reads CSAEMGAQAFF. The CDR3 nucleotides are TGCAGTGCTGAGATGGGGGCGCAGGCTTTCTTT.

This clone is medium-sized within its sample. CDR3 nucleotides: TGTGCCAGCTCACCCGCTCGGGGCGGACTTTCCTACGAGCAGTACTTC. Encoded protein: CASSPARGGLSYEQYF. The V gene is TRBV18, the J gene TRBJ2-7, with D possibly called TRBD1 or TRBD2 (5 bases each). The V end lost 3 bases, the J end lost 1 base, and 16 bases lay between the germline ends. Germline V gives CDR1 KGHSH, CDR2 LQKENI. The length of the CDR3 is 16 residues.

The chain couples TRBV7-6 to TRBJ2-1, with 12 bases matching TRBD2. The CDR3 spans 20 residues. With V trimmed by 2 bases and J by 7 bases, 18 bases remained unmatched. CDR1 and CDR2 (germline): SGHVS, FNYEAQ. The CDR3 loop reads CASSLYLTSGRREGRNEQFF. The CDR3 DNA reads TGTGCCAGCAGCTTATATTTAACTAGCGGGAGGCGGGAGGGGAGGAATGAGCAGTTCTTC.

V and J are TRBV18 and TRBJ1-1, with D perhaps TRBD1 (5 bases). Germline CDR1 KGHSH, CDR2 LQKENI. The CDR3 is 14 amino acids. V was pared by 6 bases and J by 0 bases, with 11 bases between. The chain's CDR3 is CASSRDGLNTEAFF. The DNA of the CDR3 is TGTGCCAGCTCGCGGGACGGATTGAACACTGAAGCTTTCTTT.

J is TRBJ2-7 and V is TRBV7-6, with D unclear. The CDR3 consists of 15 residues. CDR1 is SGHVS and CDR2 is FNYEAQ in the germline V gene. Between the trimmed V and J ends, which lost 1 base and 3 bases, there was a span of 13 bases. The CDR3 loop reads CASSLGPGQNYEQYF. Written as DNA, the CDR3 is TGTGCCAGCAGCTTAGGCCCGGGTCAGAACTACGAGCAGTACTTC.

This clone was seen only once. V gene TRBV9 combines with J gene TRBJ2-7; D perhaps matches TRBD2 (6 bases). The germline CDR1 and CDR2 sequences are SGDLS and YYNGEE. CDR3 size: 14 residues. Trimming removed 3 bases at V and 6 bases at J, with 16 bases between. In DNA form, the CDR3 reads TGTGCCAGCAGCGGGGCCGGGAGTGCACTCGAGCAGTACTTC. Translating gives CASSGAGSALEQYF.

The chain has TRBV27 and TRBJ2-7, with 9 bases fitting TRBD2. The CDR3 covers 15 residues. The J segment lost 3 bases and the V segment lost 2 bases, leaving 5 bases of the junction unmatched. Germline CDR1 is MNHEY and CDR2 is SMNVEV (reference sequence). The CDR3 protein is CASSLGLAGFYEQYF. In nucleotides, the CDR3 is TGTGCCAGCAGTTTAGGGCTAGCGGGGTTCTACGAGCAGTACTTC.

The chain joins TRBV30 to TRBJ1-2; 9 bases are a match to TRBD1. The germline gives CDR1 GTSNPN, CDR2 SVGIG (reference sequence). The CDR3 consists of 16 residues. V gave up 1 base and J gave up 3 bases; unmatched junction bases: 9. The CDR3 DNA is TGTGCCTGGAGTGAGCTGGGGACAGGGAACCACTATGGCTACACCTTC. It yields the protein CAWSELGTGNHYGYTF.

The CDR3 loop reads CSVGSGRRAYEQYF. The CDR3 DNA follows: TGCAGCGTTGGAAGCGGTAGGAGGGCCTACGAGCAGTACTTC. The J gene is TRBJ2-7, the V gene TRBV29-1; D possibly corresponds to TRBD2 (6 bases). With 4 bases removed from V and 2 bases from J, the gap between germline ends came to 15 bases. The CDR3 extends over 14 amino acids. CDR1 and CDR2 from the germline V gene are SQVTM and ANQGSEA.

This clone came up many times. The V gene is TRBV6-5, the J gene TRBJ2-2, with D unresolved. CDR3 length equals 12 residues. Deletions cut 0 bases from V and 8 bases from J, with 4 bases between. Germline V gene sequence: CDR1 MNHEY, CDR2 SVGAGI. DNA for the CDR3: TGTGCCAGCAGTTACTCGACAGGGGAGCTGTTTTTT. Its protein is CASSYSTGELFF.

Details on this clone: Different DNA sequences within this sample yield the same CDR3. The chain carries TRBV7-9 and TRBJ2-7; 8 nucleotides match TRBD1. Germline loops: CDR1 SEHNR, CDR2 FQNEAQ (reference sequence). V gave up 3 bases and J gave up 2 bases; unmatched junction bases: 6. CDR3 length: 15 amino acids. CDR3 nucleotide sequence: TGTGCCAGCAGCTTTTCAGGGACAGGCGCCTACGAGCAGTACTTC. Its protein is CASSFSGTGAYEQYF.

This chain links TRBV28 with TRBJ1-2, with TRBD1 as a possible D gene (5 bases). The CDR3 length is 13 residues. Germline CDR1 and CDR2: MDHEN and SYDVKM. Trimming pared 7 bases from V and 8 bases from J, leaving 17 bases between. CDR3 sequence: CASIKTTEPGYTF. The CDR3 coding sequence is TGTGCCAGCATTAAAACGACAGAACCCGGCTACACCTTC.

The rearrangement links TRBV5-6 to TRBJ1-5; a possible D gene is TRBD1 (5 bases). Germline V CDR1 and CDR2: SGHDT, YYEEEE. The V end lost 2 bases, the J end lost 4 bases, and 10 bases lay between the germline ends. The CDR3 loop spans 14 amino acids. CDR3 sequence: CASSFGTTNQPQHF. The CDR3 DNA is TGTGCCAGCAGCTTTGGGACTACGAATCAGCCCCAGCATTTT.

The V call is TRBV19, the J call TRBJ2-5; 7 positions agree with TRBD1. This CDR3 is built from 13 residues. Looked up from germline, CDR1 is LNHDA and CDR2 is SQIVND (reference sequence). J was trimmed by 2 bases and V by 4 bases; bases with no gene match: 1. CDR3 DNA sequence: TGTGCCAGTAGTAGGGACAGACAAGAGACCCAGTACTTC. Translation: CASSRDRQETQYF.

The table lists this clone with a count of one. CDR3 amino acids: CASSFGTENTGELFF. The CDR3 DNA sequence: TGTGCCAGCAGCTTCGGGACAGAGAACACCGGGGAGCTGTTTTTT. The rearrangement joins TRBV7-2 to TRBJ2-2; 7 nucleotides align to TRBD1. The germline V gene encodes CDR1 SGHTA and CDR2 FQGNSA. This CDR3 has 15 amino acids. The V segment lost 3 bases and the J segment 1 base; nucleotides outside the gene matches: 2. Drawing the rest from reference TRBV7-2 and TRBJ2-2, the complete variable domain is GAGVSQSPSNKVTEKGKDVELRCDPISGHTALYWYRQSLGQGLEFLIYFQGNSAPDKSGLPSDRFSAERTGGSVSTLTIQRTQQEDSAVYLCASSFGTENTGELFFGEGSRLTVL.

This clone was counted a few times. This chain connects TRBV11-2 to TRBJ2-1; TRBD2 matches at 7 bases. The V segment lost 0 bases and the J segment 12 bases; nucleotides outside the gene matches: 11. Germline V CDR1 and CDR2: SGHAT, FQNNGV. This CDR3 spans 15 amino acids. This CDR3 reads CASSLEPLALRGQFF. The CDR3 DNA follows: TGTGCCAGCAGCTTAGAGCCACTAGCGCTGAGAGGGCAGTTCTTC. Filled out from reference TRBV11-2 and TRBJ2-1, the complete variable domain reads EAGVAQSPRYKIIEKRQSVAFWCNPISGHATLYWYQQILGQGPKLLIQFQNNGVVDDSQLPKDRFSAERLKGVDSTLKIQPAKLEDSAVYLCASSLEPLALRGQFFGPGTRLTVL.

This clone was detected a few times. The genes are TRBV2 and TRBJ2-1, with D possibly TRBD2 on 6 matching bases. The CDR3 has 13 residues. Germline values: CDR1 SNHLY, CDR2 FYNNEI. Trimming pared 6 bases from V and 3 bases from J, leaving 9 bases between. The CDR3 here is CASRDGSYNEQFF. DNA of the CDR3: TGTGCCAGCAGGGACGGGAGCTACAATGAGCAGTTCTTC. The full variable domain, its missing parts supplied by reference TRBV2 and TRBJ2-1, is EPEVTQTPSHQVTQMGQEVILRCVPISNHLYFYWYRQILGQKVEFLVSFYNNEISEKSEIFDDQFSVERPDGSNFTLKIRSTKLEDSAMYFCASRDGSYNEQFFGPGTRLTVL.

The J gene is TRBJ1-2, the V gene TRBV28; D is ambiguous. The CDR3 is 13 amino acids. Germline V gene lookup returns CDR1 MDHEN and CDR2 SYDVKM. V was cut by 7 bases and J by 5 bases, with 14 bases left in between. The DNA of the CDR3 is TGTGCCAGCACCCAGGAGACCATATATGGCTACACCTTC. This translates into CASTQETIYGYTF.

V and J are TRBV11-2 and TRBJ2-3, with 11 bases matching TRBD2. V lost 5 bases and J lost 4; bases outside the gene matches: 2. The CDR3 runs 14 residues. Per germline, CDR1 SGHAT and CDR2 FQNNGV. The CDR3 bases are TGTGCCAGCAGCCGTAGCGGGAGGGCAGATACGCAGTATTTT. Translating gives CASSRSGRADTQYF.

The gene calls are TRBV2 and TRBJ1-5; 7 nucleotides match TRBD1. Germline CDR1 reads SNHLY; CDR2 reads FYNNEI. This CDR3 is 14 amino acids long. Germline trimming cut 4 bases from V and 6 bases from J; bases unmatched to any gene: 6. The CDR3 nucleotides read TGTGCCAGCAGTGGGGACAGTATGCGTCAGCCCCAGCATTTT. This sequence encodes CASSGDSMRQPQHF.